This T cell receptor beta chain was sequenced for a study of cytomegalovirus exposure and HLA in healthy donors. Study outcomes and limitations: The productive fraction for most TCR beta V segments was about 87% or about 30% in an earlier analysis. It was confirmed in vitro that a few of the CMV-associated chains were specific for CMV antigens.

CDR3 length: 15 amino acids. V lost 5 bases, J lost 5 bases, and 10 bases stayed unmatched. The germline V gene has CDR1 MDHEN and CDR2 SYDVKM. Every donor was a healthy person donating bone marrow. In regard to this clone: The antigen is undetermined.

PCR employed 60 Vbeta and 13 Jbeta primers. In the source study's methods: About 10 million of 80 million or so unique TCR beta chains were shared, per a later count. Profiling relied on immunoSEQ multiplex PCR, and the TCRdb table lists in-frame clones only, not all of them. V, J and clone size are taken as reported in that table, and D and trimming were inferred from the DNA itself. The table lists 70,000 to 90,000 clones, 75% of them singletons. The specimen sequenced was PBMCs. The TCR originated in a man aged 40-49 years in good health and CMV-seronegative. This chain joins TRBV28 and TRBJ2-7; 9 nucleotides agree with TRBD1. Here the CDR3 DNA reads TGTGCCAGCAGTAGCCGCCGGGACAGGGACGACGAGCAGTACTTC. Translated: CASSSRRDRDDEQYF.